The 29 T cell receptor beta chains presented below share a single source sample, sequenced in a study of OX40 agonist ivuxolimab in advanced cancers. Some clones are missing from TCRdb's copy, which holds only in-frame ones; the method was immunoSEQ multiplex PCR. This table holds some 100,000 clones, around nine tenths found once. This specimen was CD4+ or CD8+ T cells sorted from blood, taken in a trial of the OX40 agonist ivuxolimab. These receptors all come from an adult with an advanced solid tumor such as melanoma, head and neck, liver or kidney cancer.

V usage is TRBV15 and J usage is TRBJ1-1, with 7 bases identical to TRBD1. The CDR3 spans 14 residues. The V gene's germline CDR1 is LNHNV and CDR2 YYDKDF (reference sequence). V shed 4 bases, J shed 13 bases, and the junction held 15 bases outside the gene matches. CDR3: CATSTSNEGQTFFF. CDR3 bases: TGTGCCACCAGCACCTCTAATGAGGGACAGACCTTTTTCTTT.

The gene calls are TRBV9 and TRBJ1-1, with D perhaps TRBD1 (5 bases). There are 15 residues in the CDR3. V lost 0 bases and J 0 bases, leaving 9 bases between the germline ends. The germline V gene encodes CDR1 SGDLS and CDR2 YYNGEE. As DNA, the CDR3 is TGTGCCAGCAGCGTAGAGCCGGACATGAACACTGAAGCTTTCTTT. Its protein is CASSVEPDMNTEAFF. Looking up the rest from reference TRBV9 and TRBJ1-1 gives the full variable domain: DSGVTQTPKHLITATGQRVTLRCSPRSGDLSVYWYQQSLDQGLQFLIQYYNGEERAKGNILERFSAQQFPDLHSELNLSSLELGDSALYFCASSVEPDMNTEAFFGQGTRLTVV.

The DNA of the CDR3 is TGTGCCAGCAGTTTATCGGGGACAGGGATTGAAAAACTGTTTTTT. Its protein product is CASSLSGTGIEKLFF. The chain is built from TRBV27 and TRBJ1-4, with TRBD1 matching 9 bases. This CDR3 contains 15 residues. The V segment lost 0 bases and the J segment 7 bases; nucleotides outside the gene matches: 3. Per the germline V gene, CDR1 is MNHEY and CDR2 is SMNVEV (reference sequence). Using reference TRBV27 and TRBJ1-4 for the parts outside the CDR3, the full variable domain is EAQVTQNPRYLITVTGKKLTVTCSQNMNHEYMSWYRQDPGLGLRQIYYSMNVEVTDKGDVPEGYKVSRKEKRNFPLILESPSPNQTSLYFCASSLSGTGIEKLFFGSGTQLSVL.

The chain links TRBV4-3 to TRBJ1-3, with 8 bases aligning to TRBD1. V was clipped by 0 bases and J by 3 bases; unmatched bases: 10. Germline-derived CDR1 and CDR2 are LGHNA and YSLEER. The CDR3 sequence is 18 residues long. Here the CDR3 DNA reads TGCGCCAGCAGCCAAGATCCTACTTCAGGGGGCTTTGGAAACACCATATATTTT. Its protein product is CASSQDPTSGGFGNTIYF.

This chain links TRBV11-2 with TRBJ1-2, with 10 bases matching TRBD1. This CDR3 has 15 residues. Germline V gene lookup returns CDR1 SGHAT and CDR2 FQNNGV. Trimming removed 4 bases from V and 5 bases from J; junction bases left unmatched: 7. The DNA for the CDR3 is TGTGCCAGCAGCTCGATGGGGGACAGGGGTTATGGCTACACCTTC. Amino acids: CASSSMGDRGYGYTF.

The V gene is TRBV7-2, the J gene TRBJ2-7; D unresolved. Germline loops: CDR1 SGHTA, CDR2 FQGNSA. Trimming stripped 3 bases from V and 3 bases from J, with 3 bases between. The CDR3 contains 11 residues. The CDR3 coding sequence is TGTGCCAGCAGCTTTTTCTACGAGCAGTACTTC. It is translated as CASSFFYEQYF.

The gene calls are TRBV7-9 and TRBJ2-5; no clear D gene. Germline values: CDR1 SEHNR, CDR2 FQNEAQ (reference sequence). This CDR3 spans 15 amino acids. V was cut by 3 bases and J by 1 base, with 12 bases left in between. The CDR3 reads CASSFYRQAQETQYF. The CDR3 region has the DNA TGTGCCAGCAGCTTTTACCGCCAGGCCCAAGAGACCCAGTACTTC.

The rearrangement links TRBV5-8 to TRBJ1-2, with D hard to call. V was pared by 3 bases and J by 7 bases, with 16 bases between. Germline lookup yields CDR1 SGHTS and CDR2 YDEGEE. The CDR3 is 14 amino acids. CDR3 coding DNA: TGTGCCAGCAGCTCCGGGCCCAGAATCAGTGGCTACACCTTC. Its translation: CASSSGPRISGYTF.

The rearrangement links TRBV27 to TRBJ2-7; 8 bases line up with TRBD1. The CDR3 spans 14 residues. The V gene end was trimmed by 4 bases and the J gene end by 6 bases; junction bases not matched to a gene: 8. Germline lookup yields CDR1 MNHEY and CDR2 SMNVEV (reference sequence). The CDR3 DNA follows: TGTGCCAGCAGTTCCCCCAGGGGGCTTGGCGAGCAGTACTTC. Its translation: CASSSPRGLGEQYF.

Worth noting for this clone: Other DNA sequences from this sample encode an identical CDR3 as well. CDR3 region: CASSVGQGAYNEQFF. DNA of the CDR3: TGTGCCAGCAGCGTGGGACAGGGGGCCTACAATGAGCAGTTCTTC. The chain uses TRBV9 and TRBJ2-1; 11 nucleotides agree with TRBD1. This CDR3 region has 15 residues. The germline CDR1 and CDR2 sequences are SGDLS and YYNGEE. V shed 2 bases and J 2 bases; nucleotides not matched to a gene: 0.

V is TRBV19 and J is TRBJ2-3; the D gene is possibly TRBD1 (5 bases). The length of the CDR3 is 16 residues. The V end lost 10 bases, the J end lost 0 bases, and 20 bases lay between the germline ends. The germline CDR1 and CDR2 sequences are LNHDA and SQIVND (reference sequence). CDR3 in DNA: TGTGCCATAGGGGCGTCGGACGGTACAAGCACAGATACGCAGTATTTT. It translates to CAIGASDGTSTDTQYF.

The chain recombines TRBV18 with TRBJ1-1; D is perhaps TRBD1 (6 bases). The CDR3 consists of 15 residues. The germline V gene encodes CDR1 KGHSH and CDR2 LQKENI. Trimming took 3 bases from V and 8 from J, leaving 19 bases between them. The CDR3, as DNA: TGTGCCAGCTCACCGGGACAAGGGGGTTTCGGGGAAGCTTTCTTT. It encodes CASSPGQGGFGEAFF.

The CDR3, as DNA: TGTGCCAGTAGTAAGAGACAGGGAGGCTACGAGCAGTACTTC. This codes for CASSKRQGGYEQYF. The chain joins TRBV19 to TRBJ2-7, with D maybe TRBD1 (7 bases). Germline V gene data show CDR1 as LNHDA and CDR2 as SQIVND (reference sequence). This CDR3 region has 14 residues. V was pared by 4 bases and J by 3 bases, with 13 bases between. The full variable domain, completed using reference TRBV19 and TRBJ2-7, is DGGITQSPKYLFRKEGQNVTLSCEQNLNHDAMYWYRQDPGQGLRLIYYSQIVNDFQKGDIAEGYSVSREKKESFPLTVTSAQKNPTAFYLCASSKRQGGYEQYFGPGTRLTVT.

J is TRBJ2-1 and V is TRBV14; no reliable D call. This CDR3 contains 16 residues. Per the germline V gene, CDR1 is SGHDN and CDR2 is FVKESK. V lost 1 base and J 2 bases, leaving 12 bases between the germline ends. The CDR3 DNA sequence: TGTGCCAGCAGCCAAGCAGGAGCTATCCCCTACAATGAGCAGTTCTTC. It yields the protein CASSQAGAIPYNEQFF.

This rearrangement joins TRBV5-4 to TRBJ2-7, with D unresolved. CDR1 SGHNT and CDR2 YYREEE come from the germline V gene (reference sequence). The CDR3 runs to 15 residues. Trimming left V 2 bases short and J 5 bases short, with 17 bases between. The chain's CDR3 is CASSFPGSSKHEQYF. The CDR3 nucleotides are TGTGCCAGCAGCTTCCCCGGGTCCTCTAAGCACGAGCAGTACTTC.

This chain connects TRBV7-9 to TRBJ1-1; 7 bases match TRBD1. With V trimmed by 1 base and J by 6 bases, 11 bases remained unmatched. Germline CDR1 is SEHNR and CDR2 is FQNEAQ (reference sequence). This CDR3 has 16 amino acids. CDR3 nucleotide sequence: TGTGCCAGCAGCTTAGGGGCTGGGGGACAGTGGCCTGAAGCTTTCTTT. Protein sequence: CASSLGAGGQWPEAFF. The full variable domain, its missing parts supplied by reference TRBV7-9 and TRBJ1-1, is DTGVSQNPRHKITKRGQNVTFRCDPISEHNRLYWYRQTLGQGPEFLTYFQNEAQLEKSRLLSDRFSAERPKGSFSTLEIQRTEQGDSAMYLCASSLGAGGQWPEAFFGQGTRLTVV.

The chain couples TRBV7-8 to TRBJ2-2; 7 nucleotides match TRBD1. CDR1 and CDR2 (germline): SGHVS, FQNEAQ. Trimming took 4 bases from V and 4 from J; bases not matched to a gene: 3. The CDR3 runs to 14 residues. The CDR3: CASSSNRGTGELFF. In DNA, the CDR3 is TGTGCCAGCAGCTCTAACAGGGGCACCGGGGAGCTGTTTTTT.

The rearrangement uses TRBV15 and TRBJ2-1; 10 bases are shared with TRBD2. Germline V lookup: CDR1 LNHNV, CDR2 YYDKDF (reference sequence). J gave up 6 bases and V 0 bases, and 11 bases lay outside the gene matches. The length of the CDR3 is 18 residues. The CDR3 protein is CATSRDKELAGLSNEQFF. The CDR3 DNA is TGTGCCACCAGCAGAGATAAGGAACTAGCGGGACTATCCAATGAGCAGTTCTTC.

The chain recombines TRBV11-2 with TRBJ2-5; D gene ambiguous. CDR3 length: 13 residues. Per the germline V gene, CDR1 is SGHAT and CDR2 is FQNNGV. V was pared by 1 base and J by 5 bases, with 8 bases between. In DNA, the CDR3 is TGTGCCAGCAGCTTAGTTGTCCAGGAGACCCAGTACTTC. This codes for CASSLVVQETQYF.

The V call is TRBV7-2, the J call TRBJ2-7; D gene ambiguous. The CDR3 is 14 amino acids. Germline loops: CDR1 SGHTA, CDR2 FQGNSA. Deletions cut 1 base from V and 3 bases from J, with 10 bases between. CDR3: CASSLGRQVYEQYF. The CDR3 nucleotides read TGTGCCAGCAGCTTAGGTCGGCAGGTCTACGAGCAGTACTTC.

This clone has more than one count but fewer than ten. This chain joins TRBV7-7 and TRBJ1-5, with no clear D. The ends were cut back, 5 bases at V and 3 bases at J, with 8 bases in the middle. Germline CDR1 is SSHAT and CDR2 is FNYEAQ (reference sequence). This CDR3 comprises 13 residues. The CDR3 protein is CASSADYNQPQHF. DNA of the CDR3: TGTGCCAGCAGCGCCGATTACAATCAGCCCCAGCATTTT.

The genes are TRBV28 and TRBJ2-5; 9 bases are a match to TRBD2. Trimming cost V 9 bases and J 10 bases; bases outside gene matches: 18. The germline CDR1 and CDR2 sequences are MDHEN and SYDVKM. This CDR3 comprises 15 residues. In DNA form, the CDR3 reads TGTGCCAGTAGCCGCGCAGCGGGAGGAATTTGGGACCAGTACTTC. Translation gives CASSRAAGGIWDQYF.

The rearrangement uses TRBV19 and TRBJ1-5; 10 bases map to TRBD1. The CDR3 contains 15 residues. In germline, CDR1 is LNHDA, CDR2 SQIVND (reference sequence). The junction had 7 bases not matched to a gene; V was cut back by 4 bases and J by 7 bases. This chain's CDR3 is CASSTPGQGRQPQHF. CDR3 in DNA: TGTGCCAGTAGTACACCGGGACAGGGGAGGCAGCCCCAGCATTTT.

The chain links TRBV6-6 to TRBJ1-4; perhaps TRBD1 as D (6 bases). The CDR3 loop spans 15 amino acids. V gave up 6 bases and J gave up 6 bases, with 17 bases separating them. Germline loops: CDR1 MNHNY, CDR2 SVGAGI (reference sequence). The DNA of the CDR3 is TGTGCCAGCAGGAACTCAGGGGTACTTTATGAAAAACTGTTTTTT. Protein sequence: CASRNSGVLYEKLFF.

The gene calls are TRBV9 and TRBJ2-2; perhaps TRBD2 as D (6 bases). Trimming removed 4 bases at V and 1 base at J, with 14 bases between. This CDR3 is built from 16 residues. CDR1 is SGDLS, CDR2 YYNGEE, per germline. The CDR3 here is CASSPQTRMNTGELFF. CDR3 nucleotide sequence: TGTGCCAGCAGCCCTCAGACTAGAATGAACACCGGGGAGCTGTTTTTT.

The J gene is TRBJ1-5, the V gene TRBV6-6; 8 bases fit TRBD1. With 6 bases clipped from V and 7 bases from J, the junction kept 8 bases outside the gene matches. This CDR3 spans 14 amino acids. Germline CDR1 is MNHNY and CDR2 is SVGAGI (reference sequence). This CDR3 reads CASSGQGANQPQHF. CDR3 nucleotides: TGTGCCAGCAGCGGACAGGGTGCAAACCAGCCCCAGCATTTT.

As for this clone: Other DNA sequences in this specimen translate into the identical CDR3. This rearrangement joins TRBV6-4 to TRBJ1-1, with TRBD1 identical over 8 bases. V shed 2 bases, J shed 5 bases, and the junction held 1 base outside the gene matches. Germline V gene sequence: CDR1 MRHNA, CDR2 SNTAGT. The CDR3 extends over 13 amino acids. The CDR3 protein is CASSDTGGTEAFF. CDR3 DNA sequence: TGTGCCAGCAGTGACACAGGGGGTACTGAAGCTTTCTTT.

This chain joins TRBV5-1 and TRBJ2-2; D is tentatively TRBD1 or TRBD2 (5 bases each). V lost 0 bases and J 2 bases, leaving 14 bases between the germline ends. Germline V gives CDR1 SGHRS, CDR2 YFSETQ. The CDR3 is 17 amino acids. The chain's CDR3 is CASSLGTGLTNTGELFF. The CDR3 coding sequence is TGCGCCAGCAGCTTGGGTACGGGGCTAACAAACACCGGGGAGCTGTTTTTT.

DNA for the CDR3: TGTGCCAGCAGGGCAGGGGGCGGCAATCAGCCCCAGCATTTT. Translated: CASRAGGGNQPQHF. The chain couples TRBV27 to TRBJ1-5; 8 bases map to TRBD1. Trimming cost V 6 bases and J 2 bases; bases outside gene matches: 3. Germline CDR1 and CDR2: MNHEY and SMNVEV (reference sequence). The CDR3 length is 14 residues.